Below, one T cell receptor beta chain is given with its context. This clone's antigen is unknown. The input lacks base qualities; no much larger clone sits a single base away. The donors were healthy, HIV-negative adults who had no recently reported acute infections or vaccinations. Every donor was a Caucasian adult living in Nashville, Tennessee, USA. Magnetic negative selection was used to enrich CD4+ T cells, after which naive cells were positively selected on CD45RA and the negative fraction became the memory subset. After blood collection by leukapheresis, PBMCs were isolated using Ficoll-Histopaque density gradient centrifugation and then cryopreserved in the vapor phase of liquid nitrogen. Analytical flow cytometry was used to check the purity and quantity of every magnetically sorted T cell population. Each sorted fraction had its genomic DNA isolated and then quantified by UV absorbance on a Nanodrop 2000c.

This entry comes from a study of shared clonotypes between healthy human individuals (dated by TCRdb to about 2020). About the study as a whole: Two women and a few men aged 18 to 49 years were included in the cohort. For each donor, CD4 naive and CD4 memory were each run on three plates, CD8 naive on two plates, and CD8 memory on one plate. The study deeply sequenced blood TCR repertoires of several healthy adults to estimate repertoire size and the extent of clonotype sharing between individuals. To increase sequencing depth and limit assay-specific biases, TCR repertoire library preparation and sequencing were carried out by different laboratories using diverse techniques. Leukapheresis yielded between about 0.9 and 9.5 billion PBMCs per donor.

TCR CDR3 regions were amplified from genomic DNA by multiplex PCR using the deep immunoSEQ assay. Genomic DNA extracted from each cell subset was distributed evenly over all wells of several immunoSEQ 96-well plates, and each plate served as one replicate. For sorted subsets, each replicate PCR was loaded with approximately 200 ng genomic DNA, equivalent to 30,000 or so T cell genomes. Purified libraries were measured with a Qubit 3.0 fluorometer, size-checked on a Bioanalyzer 2100, and measured again with the KAPA Library Quantification kit. Every immunoSEQ 96-well plate was sequenced on a separate single-read 150-cycle Illumina NextSeq 550 flow cell. The paper's processing steps were these. Because the immunoSEQ output included only junctional sequences and no quality scores, the filtering could not be the same as the filtering used for full-length reads. Sequences were annotated with PyIR, a Python wrapper for IgBLAST v1.9, and V/J genes and CDR3 were assigned using IMGT germline references. Reads with weak V/J assignments (E-value above 1e-6), missing CDR3, stop codons, out-of-frame junctions, or ambiguous translated residues were removed. A V3J clonotype was defined by an identical inferred V gene, J gene, and CDR3 amino acid sequence. Percentage overlap between repertoires was computed as shared unique clonotypes divided by the size of the smaller repertoire. RTK rarefaction, the Chao1 estimator, and Recon v2.1 estimates of unobserved clonotypes were used to assess repertoire richness. For all TCRbeta clonotypes obtained by the gDNA method from a few donors, generation probabilities were computed with OLGA. The table was pulled from immuneACCESS by TCRdb, which kept in-frame rearrangements only. Such tables lose some clones; where checked, under half of the loss comes from unresolved V genes, and the rest has no known cause. The V and J calls and clone size were taken over from that table, and D and trimming were inferred from the DNA. The sample includes roughly 1,100,000 clones, with 70% to 80% observed a single time. 1.5% of the sample goes to the ten largest clones.

Looking up the germline V gene (reference sequence) yields CDR1 LNHDA and CDR2 SQIVND. Trimming at the junction amounts to 5 bases on V and 0 bases on J, and the germline ends lie 10 bases apart. The cysteine opens and the phenylalanine closes a CDR3 of 14 amino acids. Left in the record is the CDR3 DNA by itself, 42 bases read in frame from the first base. The paper's findings and limits, for the study overall: Incomplete sequencing was indicated by rarefaction of sorted-subset datasets, despite the large sequencing depth. Naive subsets generally had larger estimated clonotype richness than memory subsets. Sampling was limited to blood, and TCR repertoires in tissue likely differ from TCR repertoires in blood. Across a handful of donors, 4.5% to 6.5% of naive CD4, around 3.3% of naive CD8, about 2.3% of memory CD4, and 0.4% to 0.45% of memory CD8 clonotypes were shared. Pairwise subsampling led to the expectation that sequencing depth would affect the degree of clonotype sharing among donors. Compared with non-shared clonotypes, clonotypes shared by all four sorted-subset donors had higher generation probabilities. The genetic and exposure-history diversity represented was limited by the small number of donors.

This TCR was recovered from a man aged 18 to 29 in good health. The sequence is built from TRBV19 and TRBJ1-1; possibly the D gene is TRBD1, per 6 matching bases. The sequenced sample consisted of memory CD4+ T cells sorted from blood. The cell subset or site label corresponds to: CD45RA-negative fraction. The DNA sequence is given as TGTGCCAGTAGTCACAGGGAGCTGAACACTGAAGCTTTCTTT. The resulting protein is CASSHRELNTEAFF.